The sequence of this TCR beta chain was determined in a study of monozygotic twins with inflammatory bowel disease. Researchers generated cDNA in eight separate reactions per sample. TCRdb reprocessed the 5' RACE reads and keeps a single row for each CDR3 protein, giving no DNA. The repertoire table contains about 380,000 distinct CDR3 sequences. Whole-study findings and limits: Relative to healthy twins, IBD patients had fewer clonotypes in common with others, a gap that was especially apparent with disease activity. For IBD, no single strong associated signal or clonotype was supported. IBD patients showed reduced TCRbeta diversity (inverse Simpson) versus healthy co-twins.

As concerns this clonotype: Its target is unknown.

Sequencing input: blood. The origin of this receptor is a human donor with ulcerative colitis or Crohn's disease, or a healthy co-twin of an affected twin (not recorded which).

CDR3 loop: CAIRRDSSNQPQHF. V usage is TRBV10-3 and J usage is TRBJ1-5; TCRdb selects TRBD1, and the lack of DNA leaves this call unchecked. Per germline, CDR1 ENHRY and CDR2 SYGVKD. This CDR3 contains 14 residues.